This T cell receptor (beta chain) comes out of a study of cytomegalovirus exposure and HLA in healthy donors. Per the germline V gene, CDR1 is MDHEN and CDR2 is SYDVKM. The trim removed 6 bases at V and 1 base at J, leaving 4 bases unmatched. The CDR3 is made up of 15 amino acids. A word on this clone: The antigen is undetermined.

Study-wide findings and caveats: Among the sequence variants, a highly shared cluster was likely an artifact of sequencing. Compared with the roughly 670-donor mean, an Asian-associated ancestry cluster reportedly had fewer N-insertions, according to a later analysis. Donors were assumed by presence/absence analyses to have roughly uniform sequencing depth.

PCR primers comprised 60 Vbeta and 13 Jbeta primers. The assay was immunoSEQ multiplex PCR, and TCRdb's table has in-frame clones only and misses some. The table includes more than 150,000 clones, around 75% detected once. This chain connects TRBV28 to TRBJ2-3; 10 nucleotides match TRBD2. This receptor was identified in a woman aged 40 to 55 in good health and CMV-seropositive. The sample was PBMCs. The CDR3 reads CASSPAGGGTDTQYF. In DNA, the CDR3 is TGTGCCAGCAGCCCAGCGGGAGGGGGCACAGATACGCAGTATTTT.